The 31 T cell receptor beta chains given below trace back to one sample, sequenced in a study of blood T cell repertoires in COVID-19. Sequencing used immunoSEQ multiplex PCR; TCRdb keeps in-frame clones, though not all of them. The sample includes tens of thousands of clones, more than 80% of them seen just once. Sequencing was carried out using peripheral blood. The receptor set was obtained from a man older than 75 with acute or convalescent COVID-19.

This chain uses TRBV4-3 with TRBJ1-2; TRBD1 matches at 9 bases. The CDR3 extends over 15 amino acids. Germline V gives CDR1 LGHNA, CDR2 YSLEER. V lost 4 bases, J lost 4 bases, and 7 bases stayed unmatched. The CDR3 DNA reads as TGCGCCAGCAGCCCGGGACAGGGAGGAGGCTATGGCTACACCTTC. Protein: CASSPGQGGGYGYTF.

The chain employs TRBV28 and TRBJ1-2, with 7 bases aligning to TRBD1. With V trimmed by 5 bases and J by 8 bases, 14 bases remained unmatched. There are 15 residues in the CDR3. Germline V CDR1 and CDR2: MDHEN, SYDVKM. The CDR3 DNA sequence: TGTGCCAGCAGTGCCCGACAGGGAAAGGCATGGGGCTACACCTTC. Protein: CASSARQGKAWGYTF.

This clone has more than one count but fewer than ten. V gene TRBV7-2 combines with J gene TRBJ1-6, with D possibly TRBD1 on 6 matching bases. The germline V gene has CDR1 SGHTA and CDR2 FQGNSA. The CDR3 totals 14 residues. V lost 5 bases and J lost 13, with 18 bases in between. The CDR3 nucleotides are TGTGCCAGCAGCACAGGGAGCCCCAGTTCTCCCCTCCACTTT. Protein: CASSTGSPSSPLHF.

The chain uses TRBV9 and TRBJ2-5, with 8 bases aligning to TRBD2. The CDR3 consists of 15 residues. J was trimmed by 2 bases and V by 2 bases; bases with no gene match: 5. The germline V gene encodes CDR1 SGDLS and CDR2 YYNGEE. CDR3 nucleotides: TGTGCCAGCAGCGTTACTAGCGGACGACAAGAGACCCAGTACTTC. It codes for CASSVTSGRQETQYF.

The chain is built from TRBV11-2 and TRBJ1-5, with D tentatively TRBD1 (6 bases). Trimming removed 1 base at V and 11 bases at J, with 18 bases between. Germline assignment: CDR1 SGHAT and CDR2 FQNNGV. The CDR3 has 15 amino acids. For the CDR3, the DNA is TGTGCCAGCAGCTTAGCTGGGGGCTCGGTTGGGGCCCAGCATTTT. Translation gives CASSLAGGSVGAQHF.

This chain uses TRBV25-1 with TRBJ2-2, with 9 bases fitting TRBD2. V was clipped by 5 bases and J by 1 base; unmatched bases: 2. Germline-derived CDR1 and CDR2 are MGHDK and SYGVNS. The CDR3 is 15 residues long. The CDR3 coding sequence is TGTGCCAGCAGTCCACTAGCGGGGAACACCGGGGAGCTGTTTTTT. Translated, it gives CASSPLAGNTGELFF.

This clone has a single count. V usage is TRBV7-9 and J usage is TRBJ1-6; no firm D call. Germline V gene sequence: CDR1 SEHNR, CDR2 FQNEAQ (reference sequence). V was trimmed by 2 bases and J by 4 bases, leaving 12 bases between them. The CDR3 covers 16 residues. CDR3 sequence: CASSLSSASYNSPLHF. In DNA, the CDR3 is TGTGCCAGCAGCTTATCAAGCGCATCTTATAATTCACCCCTCCACTTT.

The J gene is TRBJ1-5, the V gene TRBV6-2 or TRBV6-3, with D perhaps matching TRBD1 (5 bases). Looked up from germline, CDR1 is MNHEY and CDR2 is SVGEGT. CDR3 length: 14 amino acids. V lost 2 bases, J lost 2 bases, and 7 bases lay in between. The CDR3 sequence: CASSYGGGNQPQHF. DNA of the CDR3: TGTGCCAGCAGTTACGGAGGGGGCAATCAGCCCCAGCATTTT.

This clone was observed a handful of times. This sequence joins TRBV11-2 and TRBJ2-5; TRBD2 aligns across 9 bases. Unmatched junction bases numbered 7, after V lost 1 base and J lost 4 bases. From germline, CDR1 is SGHAT and CDR2 FQNNGV. The CDR3 contains 16 residues. The CDR3 nucleotides are TGTGCCAGCAGCTTAGGAGCGGGGGGTATGGGAGAGACCCAGTACTTC. The encoded protein is CASSLGAGGMGETQYF.

This sequence joins TRBV28 and TRBJ1-1; D not certain. This CDR3 region has 11 residues. CDR1 and CDR2 (germline): MDHEN, SYDVKM. Trimming took off 8 bases at V and 4 bases at J, with 8 bases between the two ends. The chain's CDR3 is CASRLGTEAFF. As DNA, the CDR3 is TGTGCCAGCCGACTGGGCACTGAAGCTTTCTTT.

This sequence joins TRBV11-2 and TRBJ2-3, with D possibly matching TRBD1 (5 bases). From germline, CDR1 is SGHAT and CDR2 FQNNGV. With 4 bases removed from V and 5 bases from J, the gap between germline ends came to 10 bases. CDR3 size: 13 residues. The CDR3 loop reads CASSSYRRDTQYF. The CDR3 bases are TGTGCCAGCAGCTCCTACAGGAGAGATACGCAGTATTTT.

The CDR3 DNA reads TGTGCCACCCCGGCCTACGAGCAGTACTTC. Its protein product is CATPAYEQYF. This chain uses TRBV5-5 with TRBJ2-7, with unresolved D. Germline V lookup: CDR1 SGHKS, CDR2 YYEKEE (reference sequence). Trimming removed 9 bases from V and 2 bases from J, with 6 bases in between. This CDR3 region has 10 residues.

V gene TRBV7-2 combines with J gene TRBJ2-1; 8 bases fit TRBD2. This CDR3 has 15 amino acids. In germline, CDR1 is SGHTA, CDR2 FQGNSA. Germline trimming cut 6 bases from V and 2 bases from J; bases unmatched to any gene: 6. CDR3 nucleotide sequence: TGTGCCAGCAGTTTACTAGCGGTCGCCTACAATGAGCAGTTCTTC. This encodes CASSLLAVAYNEQFF.

The chain joins TRBV19 to TRBJ2-7, with unresolved D. Germline-derived CDR1 and CDR2 are LNHDA and SQIVND (reference sequence). Trimming removed 1 base from V and 3 bases from J, with 10 bases in between. CDR3 length: 14 residues. DNA for the CDR3: TGTGCCAGTAGTATAGGGGCAGGCCTCTACGAGCAGTACTTC. Encoded protein: CASSIGAGLYEQYF.

The chain uses TRBV6-2 or TRBV6-3 and TRBJ2-7, with a possible D match to TRBD2 (5 bases). V was pared by 5 bases and J by 0 bases, with 11 bases between. Germline CDR1 is MNHEY and CDR2 is SVGEGT. This CDR3 contains 14 residues. The CDR3 DNA is TGTGCCAGCAGTCCCCGCCGGGGCTCCTACGAGCAGTACTTC. It specifies CASSPRRGSYEQYF.

V and J are TRBV6-4 and TRBJ1-5, with 7 bases identical to TRBD1. The V gene's germline CDR1 is MRHNA and CDR2 SNTAGT. Unmatched junction bases numbered 3, after V lost 6 bases and J lost 4 bases. This CDR3 comprises 13 residues. The CDR3 sequence is CASSGTANQPQHF. As DNA, the CDR3 is TGTGCCAGCAGCGGGACAGCTAATCAGCCCCAGCATTTT.

CDR3 in DNA: TGCGCCAGCAGCCCTGGACCCCAGGGGCGATTCTACGAGCAGTACTTC. Encoded protein: CASSPGPQGRFYEQYF. This chain joins TRBV4-1 and TRBJ2-7, with D possibly TRBD1 on 6 matching bases. This CDR3 is built from 16 residues. V was shortened by 4 bases and J by 3 bases, with 19 bases between the two germline ends. Germline V gene data show CDR1 as MGHRA and CDR2 as YSYEKL.

This rearrangement joins TRBV5-6 to TRBJ2-1; TRBD2 matches at 13 bases. The CDR3 covers 18 residues. Germline values: CDR1 SGHDT, CDR2 YYEEEE. Trimming at V came to 4 bases and at J to 2 bases, leaving 9 bases not matched to a gene. The CDR3 protein is CASSLGLAGALPYNEQFF. The CDR3 DNA reads TGTGCCAGCAGCCTTGGACTAGCGGGAGCTCTTCCCTACAATGAGCAGTTCTTC.

The chain links TRBV19 to TRBJ1-5; D is possibly TRBD1 (6 bases). The CDR3 is 14 amino acids. V lost 5 bases to trimming and J lost 5 bases, with 13 bases between them. Germline assignment: CDR1 LNHDA and CDR2 SQIVND (reference sequence). The CDR3 DNA reads as TGTGCCAGTAGTTTCTACAGGGACGATCAGCCCCAGCATTTT. It specifies CASSFYRDDQPQHF.

This chain joins TRBV6-5 and TRBJ2-7; D remains ambiguous. The V end was cut by 3 bases, the J end by 2 bases, with 14 bases between. The CDR3 spans 15 residues. Germline V gene sequence: CDR1 MNHEY, CDR2 SVGAGI. The CDR3 sequence: CASSYVGTHPYEQYF. CDR3 nucleotide sequence: TGTGCCAGCAGTTATGTTGGCACACACCCCTACGAGCAGTACTTC.

The rearrangement joins TRBV7-8 to TRBJ2-2; TRBD2 aligns across 13 bases. Germline CDR1 is SGHVS and CDR2 is FQNEAQ. The ends lost 7 bases at V and 7 bases at J; junction bases unmatched: 6. The CDR3 runs to 15 residues. CDR3 DNA sequence: TGTGCCAGCAACCAGACTAGCGGGAGGATCGGGGAGCTGTTTTTT. Its translation: CASNQTSGRIGELFF. The entire variable domain, with the rest obtained from reference TRBV7-8 and TRBJ2-2, is as follows: GAGVSQSPRYKVAKRGQDVALRCDPISGHVSLFWYQQALGQGPEFLTYFQNEAQLDKSGLPSDRFFAERPEGSVSTLKIQRTQQEDSAVYLCASNQTSGRIGELFFGEGSRLTVL.

The chain carries TRBV3-1 (or the pseudogene TRBV3-2) and TRBJ1-1, with 8 bases identical to TRBD1. CDR3 size: 15 residues. CDR1 LGHDT and CDR2 YNNKEL come from the germline V gene (reference sequence). Trimming cost V 4 bases and J 5 bases; bases outside gene matches: 9. The DNA of the CDR3 is TGTGCCAGCAGCCCAAGCCCTACAGGGGGGACTGAAGCTTTCTTT. This codes for CASSPSPTGGTEAFF.

The J gene is TRBJ2-1, the V gene TRBV4-3, with 16 bases that match TRBD2. Germline values: CDR1 LGHNA, CDR2 YSLEER. The CDR3 has 18 amino acids. The J segment lost 4 bases and the V segment lost 4 bases, leaving 7 bases of the junction unmatched. This CDR3 reads CASSPGLAGGELYNEQFF. The CDR3 DNA is TGCGCCAGCAGCCCGGGACTAGCGGGAGGGGAACTTTACAATGAGCAGTTCTTC.

This clone appeared once. The chain recombines TRBV5-1 with TRBJ2-7, with 9 positions matching TRBD2. J lost 2 bases, V lost 0 bases, and 9 bases had no gene match. CDR1 is SGHRS, CDR2 YFSETQ, per germline. This CDR3 has 17 amino acids. The CDR3 DNA reads TGCGCCAGCAGCTTGGCCCTCCAGCGGGAGGCCCCCTACGAGCAGTACTTC. The encoded protein is CASSLALQREAPYEQYF.

The chain has TRBV7-2 and TRBJ1-4; D uncertain. The CDR3 is 13 residues long. Germline CDR1 and CDR2: SGHTA and FQGNSA. The V and J ends lost 5 bases and 7 bases respectively, with 11 bases between them. DNA for the CDR3: TGTGCCAGCAGCCTCTCCGAGGGTGAAAAACTGTTTTTT. The encoded protein is CASSLSEGEKLFF.

The V call is TRBV7-9, the J call TRBJ2-7; 8 bases line up with TRBD1. Germline CDR1 SEHNR, CDR2 FQNEAQ (reference sequence). The CDR3 has 15 amino acids. The V and J ends lost 5 bases and 7 bases, in that order; junction bases with no gene match: 13. The CDR3 reads CASSPGGTVRYEQYF. CDR3 DNA: TGTGCCAGCAGCCCAGGGGGCACCGTCCGGTATGAGCAGTACTTC.

V and J are TRBV7-2 and TRBJ2-7, with D perhaps TRBD2 (7 bases). There are 16 residues in the CDR3. CDR1 and CDR2 from the germline V gene are SGHTA and FQGNSA. V lost 5 bases and J lost 8, with 25 bases in between. The CDR3 DNA is TGTGCCAGCAGCCCCTGGGGGCGGGGGAACCCGCCCCAGCAGTACTTC. This encodes CASSPWGRGNPPQQYF.

The chain uses TRBV7-2 and TRBJ2-7; D gene unclear. Germline CDR1 SGHTA, CDR2 FQGNSA. The CDR3 is 13 residues long. V was trimmed by 3 bases and J by 3 bases, leaving 9 bases between them. This CDR3 is CASSFTGLYEQYF. The CDR3 DNA is TGTGCCAGCAGCTTTACTGGTCTCTACGAGCAGTACTTC.

This chain joins TRBV2 and TRBJ1-2; TRBD1 is a possible D gene (6 bases). This CDR3 comprises 13 residues. With 4 bases removed from V and 4 bases from J, the gap between germline ends came to 10 bases. Germline CDR1 reads SNHLY; CDR2 reads FYNNEI. The CDR3 coding sequence is TGTGCCAGCAGTGGGTTGGGGGCCTATGGCTACACCTTC. Protein product: CASSGLGAYGYTF.

The V call is TRBV28, the J call TRBJ2-7, with 14 nucleotides matching TRBD2. The V gene end was trimmed by 3 bases and the J gene end by 6 bases; junction bases not matched to a gene: 4. Germline V gene data show CDR1 as MDHEN and CDR2 as SYDVKM. This CDR3 is built from 15 residues. The CDR3 loop reads CASSLAGLAGVEQYF. DNA for the CDR3: TGTGCCAGCAGTTTGGCGGGACTAGCGGGAGTCGAGCAGTACTTC.

This clone occurred once. Mismatch with germline at one junction end may stem from a read error. The V call is TRBV2, the J call TRBJ2-7, with D perhaps TRBD1 (6 bases). The length of the CDR3 is 11 residues. Germline CDR1 and CDR2: SNHLY and FYNNEI. This chain's CDR3 is CASSTDRERYF. The DNA for the CDR3 is TGTGCCAGCAGTACGGACAGAGAGCGGTACTTC.